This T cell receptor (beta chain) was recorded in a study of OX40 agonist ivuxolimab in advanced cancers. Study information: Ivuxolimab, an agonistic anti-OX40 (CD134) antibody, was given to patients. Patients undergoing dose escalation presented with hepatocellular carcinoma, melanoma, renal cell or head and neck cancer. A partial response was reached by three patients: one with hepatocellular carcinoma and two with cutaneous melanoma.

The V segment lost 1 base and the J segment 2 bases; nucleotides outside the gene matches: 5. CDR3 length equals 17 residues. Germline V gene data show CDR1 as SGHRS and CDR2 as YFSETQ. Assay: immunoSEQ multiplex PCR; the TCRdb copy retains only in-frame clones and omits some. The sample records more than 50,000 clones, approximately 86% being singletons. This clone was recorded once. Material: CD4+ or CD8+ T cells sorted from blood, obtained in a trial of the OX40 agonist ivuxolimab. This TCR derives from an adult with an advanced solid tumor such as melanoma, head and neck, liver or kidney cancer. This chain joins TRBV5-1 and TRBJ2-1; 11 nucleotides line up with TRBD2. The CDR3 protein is CASSLPPSGGPYNEQFF. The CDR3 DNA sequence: TGCGCCAGCAGCTTGCCCCCTAGCGGGGGGCCCTACAATGAGCAGTTCTTC.